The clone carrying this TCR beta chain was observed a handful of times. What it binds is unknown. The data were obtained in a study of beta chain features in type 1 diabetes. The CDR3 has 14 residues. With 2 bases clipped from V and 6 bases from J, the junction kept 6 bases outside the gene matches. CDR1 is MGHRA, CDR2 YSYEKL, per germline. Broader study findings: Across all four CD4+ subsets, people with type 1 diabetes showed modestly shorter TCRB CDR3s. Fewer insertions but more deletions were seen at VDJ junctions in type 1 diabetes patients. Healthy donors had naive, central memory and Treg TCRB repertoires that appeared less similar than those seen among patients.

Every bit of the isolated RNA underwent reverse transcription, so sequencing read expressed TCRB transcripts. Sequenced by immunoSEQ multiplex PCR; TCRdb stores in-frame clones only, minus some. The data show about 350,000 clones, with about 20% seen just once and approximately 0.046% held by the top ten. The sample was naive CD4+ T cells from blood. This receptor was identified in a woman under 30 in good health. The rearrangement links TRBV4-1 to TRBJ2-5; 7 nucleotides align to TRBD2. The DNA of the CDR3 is TGCGCCAGCAGCCAACGAGCGGGGACGCAGACCCAGTACTTC. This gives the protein CASSQRAGTQTQYF.